This TCR beta chain was captured by sequencing in a study of T cell responses to AZD1222 COVID-19 vaccine. Study findings and constraints: Spike as a whole was targeted by vaccine-associated CD4 TCRs, dominant at 160-218 and 743-854. Nearly half of spike-specific TCRs reportedly target variant regions that are unmutated in the B.1.351 and B.1.1.7 variants. Clonal diversity was possibly underestimated, and white British individuals and females predominated among donors.

Repertoires were generated with immunoSEQ multiplex PCR, while TCRdb's copy carries only in-frame clones and drops some. The data show about 200,000 clones, 80% to 90% seen once. V lost 7 bases, J lost 1 base, and 8 bases stayed unmatched. CDR1 and CDR2 (germline): MNHEY, SVGAGI. The CDR3 has 15 amino acids. As for this clone: Its antigen is as yet unknown.

The source of this sequence is an adult in good health. The source was peripheral blood, collected on day 0 of AZD1222 vaccination. V gene TRBV6-5 combines with J gene TRBJ1-2, with 8 bases identical to TRBD1. CDR3 amino acids: CASIRTGRNNYGYTF. The CDR3 DNA is TGTGCCAGCATTCGGACAGGGCGGAATAACTATGGCTACACCTTC.